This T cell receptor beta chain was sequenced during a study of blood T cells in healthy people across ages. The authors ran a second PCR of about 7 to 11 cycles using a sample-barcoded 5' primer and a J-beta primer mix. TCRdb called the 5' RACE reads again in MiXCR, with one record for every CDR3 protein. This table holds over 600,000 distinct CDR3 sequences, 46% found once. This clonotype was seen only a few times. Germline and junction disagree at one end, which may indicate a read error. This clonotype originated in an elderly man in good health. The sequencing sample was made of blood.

CDR3 region: CASSFMSGTSSDEQYF. As DNA, the CDR3 is TGTGCCAGCAGCTTTATGTCCGGGACTAGCTCCGACGAGCAGTACTTC. The V call is TRBV7-3, the J call TRBJ2-7; TRBD2 aligns across 9 bases. The CDR3 runs to 16 residues. The germline V gene has CDR1 SGHTA and CDR2 FQGTGA.